This paragraph reports one T cell receptor (beta chain). Produced via immunoSEQ multiplex PCR; TCRdb's table is partial and in-frame only. The sample has about 120,000 clones; 80% to 90% are singletons. The CDR3 covers 15 residues. With V trimmed by 7 bases and J by 3 bases, 9 bases remained unmatched. Germline values: CDR1 LNHDA, CDR2 SQIVND (reference sequence). The data stem from a study of control samples from healthy donors and cancer patients. Sequenced: PBMCs. This TCR came from a woman between 45 and 60 years old with colorectal cancer. The gene calls are TRBV19 and TRBJ1-5; the match to TRBD1 covers 7 bases. CDR3 protein: CASNSARGYNQPQHF. CDR3 in DNA: TGTGCCAGTAATTCCGCCAGGGGGTACAATCAGCCCCAGCATTTT.